Listed below are T cell receptor beta chains from one sample, sequenced in a study of blood T cell repertoires in COVID-19. Assay: immunoSEQ multiplex PCR; the TCRdb copy retains only in-frame clones and omits some. The data show tens of thousands of clones, just over 85% seen once. The specimen sequenced was peripheral blood. The receptors shown here come from a woman of 80 years or more in a cohort sampled during active or convalescent COVID-19. The CDR3 runs from the conserved cysteine through the conserved F or W. The order of the fields is V gene, J gene, D gene, clone size, CDR3 DNA, CDR3 protein. D genes are given only for firm matches. Only some rows state a clone size, as once, few, many or a class for expanded clones.

v_gene: TRBV11-2
j_gene: TRBJ2-1
d_gene: -
abundance: -
CDR3nt: TGTGCCAGCAGCTTAGTACGGGGTACCTACAATGAGCAGTTCTTC
CDR3aa: CASSLVRGTYNEQFF

v_gene: TRBV11-1
j_gene: TRBJ2-1
d_gene: TRBD2
abundance: few
CDR3nt: TGTGCCAGCAGCTTAGAGGGACTAGGGTTGTTCTTC
CDR3aa: CASSLEGLGLFF

v_gene: TRBV6-5
j_gene: TRBJ1-1
d_gene: -
abundance: -
CDR3nt: TGTGCCAGCAGCTCCCGTTTACAGGGCTTAACTGAAGCTTTCTTT
CDR3aa: CASSSRLQGLTEAFF

v_gene: TRBV11-3
j_gene: TRBJ1-1
d_gene: TRBD1
abundance: -
CDR3nt: TGTGCCAGCAGGTCCCGGGACAGGGACCCAGCTTTCTTT
CDR3aa: CASRSRDRDPAFF

v_gene: TRBV19
j_gene: TRBJ2-5
d_gene: -
abundance: -
CDR3nt: TGTGCCAGTAGAAAATTCCCGCAGGGGTCCCCTGGAGAGACCCAGTACTTC
CDR3aa: CASRKFPQGSPGETQYF

v_gene: TRBV4-2
j_gene: TRBJ2-3
d_gene: TRBD2
abundance: -
CDR3nt: TGTGCCAGCAGCCAAGGGGGGGGACTAGCGGGAGTCACGCAGTATTTT
CDR3aa: CASSQGGGLAGVTQYF

v_gene: TRBV24-1
j_gene: TRBJ2-1
d_gene: -
abundance: -
CDR3nt: TGTGCCACAAGGGACTGGGCCGGCAATGAGCAGTTCTTC
CDR3aa: CATRDWAGNEQFF

v_gene: TRBV5-1
j_gene: TRBJ1-1
d_gene: TRBD1
abundance: -
CDR3nt: TGCGCCAGCAGCCTTGGGACAGGGGGGAACACTGAAGCTTTCTTT
CDR3aa: CASSLGTGGNTEAFF

v_gene: TRBV9
j_gene: TRBJ2-3
d_gene: TRBD2
abundance: -
CDR3nt: TGTGCCAGCAGCCAGACTAGCGGGAGCCCAGATACGCAGTATTTT
CDR3aa: CASSQTSGSPDTQYF

v_gene: TRBV2
j_gene: TRBJ1-2
d_gene: TRBD1
abundance: -
CDR3nt: TGTGCCAGCGGGACAGGGGGCGCGAGGGGCTACACCTTC
CDR3aa: CASGTGGARGYTF

v_gene: TRBV6-4
j_gene: TRBJ2-5
d_gene: TRBD2
abundance: -
CDR3nt: TGTGCCAGCAGTGCTACTAGCGGGAGGGGCGGCCAGTACTTC
CDR3aa: CASSATSGRGGQYF

v_gene: TRBV30
j_gene: TRBJ1-1
d_gene: TRBD1
abundance: -
CDR3nt: TGTGCCTGGAGTACGCAGGGGGGCACTGAAGCTTTCTTT
CDR3aa: CAWSTQGGTEAFF

v_gene: TRBV2
j_gene: TRBJ2-7
d_gene: TRBD2
abundance: once
CDR3nt: TGTGCCAGCACCCAAGGGCTAGCGGGAGGGCATCGCGAGCAGTACTTC
CDR3aa: CASTQGLAGGHREQYF

v_gene: TRBV19
j_gene: TRBJ2-2
d_gene: TRBD2
abundance: -
CDR3nt: TGTGCCAGTAGTCAAGGGACTAGCGGGAGCGCGACCGGGGAGCTGTTTTTT
CDR3aa: CASSQGTSGSATGELFF

v_gene: TRBV3-1/TRBV3-2
j_gene: TRBJ2-7
d_gene: -
abundance: -
CDR3nt: TGTGCCAGCGGAAGGAGGACAGTCTCCTACGAGCAGTACTTC
CDR3aa: CASGRRTVSYEQYF

v_gene: TRBV3-1/TRBV3-2
j_gene: TRBJ1-3
d_gene: -
abundance: few
CDR3nt: TGTGCCAGCAGCCTCAGTTATATCGGAAACACCATATATTTT
CDR3aa: CASSLSYIGNTIYF

v_gene: TRBV29-1
j_gene: TRBJ1-2
d_gene: TRBD1
abundance: -
CDR3nt: TGCAGCGTGTGGGGACAGAATGGCTACACCTTC
CDR3aa: CSVWGQNGYTF

v_gene: TRBV19
j_gene: TRBJ1-4
d_gene: -
abundance: -
CDR3nt: TGTGCCAGTAGTCCTCGGACACAAGAAAAACTGTTTTTT
CDR3aa: CASSPRTQEKLFF

v_gene: TRBV28
j_gene: TRBJ1-6
d_gene: -
abundance: -
CDR3nt: TGTGCCAGCAGTTTAGGGTACCGGGGGGCTGGCTCACCCCTCCACTTT
CDR3aa: CASSLGYRGAGSPLHF

v_gene: TRBV11-2
j_gene: TRBJ1-4
d_gene: TRBD1
abundance: -
CDR3nt: TGTGCCAGCAGCATCGACAGGGGTAATGAAAAACTGTTTTTT
CDR3aa: CASSIDRGNEKLFF

v_gene: TRBV6-5
j_gene: TRBJ2-2
d_gene: -
abundance: -
CDR3nt: TGTGCCAGCCTAGAAGGGGTCCCCGGGGAGCTGTTTTTT
CDR3aa: CASLEGVPGELFF

v_gene: TRBV9
j_gene: TRBJ1-4
d_gene: -
abundance: -
CDR3nt: TGTGCCAGCAGCGTAGATGTAGGGGCTGGTGAAAAACTGTTTTTT
CDR3aa: CASSVDVGAGEKLFF

v_gene: TRBV19
j_gene: TRBJ2-3
d_gene: TRBD2
abundance: few
CDR3nt: TGTGCCAGTAGTACCTCTAGCGGGATTCGGGATACGCAGTATTTT
CDR3aa: CASSTSSGIRDTQYF